This TCR beta chain was obtained from a study of identical twins. A single record per CDR3 protein comes from TCRdb applying MiXCR to the 5' RACE reads. Of some 1,600,000 distinct CDR3 sequences in the sample, 25% to 35% were seen once. CDR1 is DFQATT, CDR2 SNEGSKA, per germline (reference sequence). CDR3 size: 13 residues. The clonotype originates from a newborn girl in good health. The chain combines TRBV20-1 with TRBJ2-4; the D call may be TRBD1 or TRBD2 (5 bases each). The J call is in doubt because the DNA end fits TRBJ2-7 better. The sequenced sample was cord blood. This CDR3 is CSARGRDLYEQYF. The DNA of the CDR3 is TGCAGTGCTAGGGGCAGGGACCTCTACGAGCAGTACTTC.